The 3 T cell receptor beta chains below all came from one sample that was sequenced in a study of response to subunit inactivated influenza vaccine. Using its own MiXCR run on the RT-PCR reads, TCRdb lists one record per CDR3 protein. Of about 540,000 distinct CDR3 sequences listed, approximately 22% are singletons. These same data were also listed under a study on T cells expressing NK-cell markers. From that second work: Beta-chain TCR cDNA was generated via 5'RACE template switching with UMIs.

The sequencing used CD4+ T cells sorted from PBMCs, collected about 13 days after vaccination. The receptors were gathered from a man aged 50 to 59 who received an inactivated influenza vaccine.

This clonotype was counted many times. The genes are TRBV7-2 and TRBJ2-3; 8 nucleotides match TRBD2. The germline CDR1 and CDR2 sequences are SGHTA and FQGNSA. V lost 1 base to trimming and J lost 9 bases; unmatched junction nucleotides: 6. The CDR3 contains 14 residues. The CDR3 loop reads CASSLVAGGRTQYF. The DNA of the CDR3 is TGTGCCAGCAGCTTAGTGGCGGGAGGACGCACGCAGTATTTT.

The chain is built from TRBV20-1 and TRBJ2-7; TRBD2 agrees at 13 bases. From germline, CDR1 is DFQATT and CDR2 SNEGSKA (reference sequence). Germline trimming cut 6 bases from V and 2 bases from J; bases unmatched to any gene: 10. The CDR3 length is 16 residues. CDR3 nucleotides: TGCAGTGCCACGGGGACTAGCGGGAAGGGAACCTACGAGCAGTACTTC. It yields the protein CSATGTSGKGTYEQYF.

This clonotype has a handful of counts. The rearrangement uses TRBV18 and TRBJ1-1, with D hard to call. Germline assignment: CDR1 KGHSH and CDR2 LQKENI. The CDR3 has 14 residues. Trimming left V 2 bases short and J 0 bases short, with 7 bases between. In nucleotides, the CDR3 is TGTGCCAGCTCACCAAAGGCCATGAACACTGAAGCTTTCTTT. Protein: CASSPKAMNTEAFF.